This T cell receptor (beta chain) was recovered during a study of blood T cell repertoires in COVID-19 (dated by TCRdb to 2020 to 2022). For the study in its entirety: Collaborator samples came from the United States, Italy and Spain and covered acute and convalescent phases of COVID-19. The prospective study material was composed of cDNA or gDNA derived from T cells, B-cell-depleted T cells, or PBMCs. Deeply sampled blood TCRbeta repertoires from subjects exposed to, actively infected with, or recovered from COVID-19 were included in the dataset. The repertoires were released in a freely available public database meant as a resource for research on the immune response to SARS-CoV-2. The samples were drawn from the first 160 participants of the ongoing ImmuneRACE study and from about 1,200 subjects provided by 6 global collaborators. The sample metadata nearly always contained a de-identified subject ID, COVID-19 status, age in years and sex. HLA class I and class II types, where available, came from metadata supplied by the sample provider rather than from assay-based typing. Study-level results and caveats: How much clinical and demographic metadata was included differed by source and by participant, and the metadata was provided uncurated.

The immunoSEQ Assay, a bias-controlled multiplex PCR, was used to amplify TCRbeta CDR3 regions from genomic DNA. The authors processed their data as follows. The number of nucleated cells in each sample was estimated from the amplification of reference gene primers within the assay. To quantify the absolute abundance of each unique TCRbeta CDR3 rearrangement, sequence reads were collapsed and filtered. Productive Simpson clonality was computed per sample as the square root of Simpson's diversity index over productive rearrangements. Sourced from immuneACCESS, this table was stored by TCRdb with only in-frame sequences that have V and J called. A share of the clones is absent; for the studies checked, an unresolved V gene accounts for under half, and the remainder has no known explanation. V, J and clone size derive from that table, while D and trimming were established from the DNA sequence. This sample is represented by about 240,000 clones; approximately 85% of them were singletons. Together, the top ten hold around 12% of the sample.

The collaborating institutions used their own protocols to collect whole blood in K2EDTA tubes. For TCRbeta analysis, collaborators shipped samples in one of three forms: frozen whole blood, isolated PBMCs, or DNA extracted from either of those sample types. In regard to this clone: Its antigen remains unidentified. Base qualities are not at hand, and no much larger clone is one base apart.

The receptor was isolated from a woman between 55 and 75 years old with active or convalescent COVID-19. Material: peripheral blood.

The bases read TGTGCCAGCAGCTTGGTTTCTAGCGATGAGCAGTTCTTC. Its amino acids are CASSLVSSDEQFF. This sequence uses TRBV5-4 and TRBJ2-1; a tentative D call is TRBD2 (6 bases match). The CDR3 has 13 amino acids, counting the end cysteine and phenylalanine. Of the read, only the CDR3 DNA is kept; its 39 bases are in frame from base 1. Taken from the germline V gene (reference sequence), the CDR1 and CDR2 loops are SGHNT and YYREEE. The germline ends are 9 bases apart after V is trimmed by 0 bases and J by 8 bases.